This T cell receptor (beta chain) was documented in a study of blood T cells in healthy people across ages. With a J-beta primer mix and a sample-barcoded 5' primer, a second PCR ran about 7 to 11 cycles. Each CDR3 protein gets one entry after TCRdb re-called the 5' RACE reads with MiXCR. The data contain hundreds of thousands of distinct CDR3 sequences, nearly 25% of them singletons. This clonotype was seen more than once but under ten times. The V and J ends lost 2 bases and 3 bases, in that order; junction bases with no gene match: 5. CDR3 size: 15 residues. Germline V gene data show CDR1 as SGHRS and CDR2 as YFSETQ. The sample also formed part of further work on T cells of mothers and their children.

Source material: blood. This TCR was recovered from a boy between 10 and 17 years old in good health. The chain recombines TRBV5-1 with TRBJ1-1; 9 bases are shared with TRBD1. CDR3 nucleotide sequence: TGCGCCAGCAGCTTATACTGGACAGGGGACACTGAAGCTTTCTTT. This encodes CASSLYWTGDTEAFF.